The clone carrying this TCR beta chain occurred a few times. This record comes from a study of T cells in Graves' hyperthyroidism and ophthalmopathy. It was RNA transcripts that yielded the amplified TCR beta CDR3 regions. The TCR CDR3 first-round RT-PCR relied on the HTBI primer set. TCRdb redid the calling of the multiplex PCR reads with MiXCR, one entry per CDR3 protein. The sample shows 150,000 or so distinct CDR3 sequences, around 20% of them seen only once. There are 18 residues in the CDR3. Unmatched junction bases numbered 11, after V lost 3 bases and J lost 4 bases. Germline V gives CDR1 SGHRS, CDR2 YFSETQ.

Sequenced material: blood. This chain joins TRBV5-1 and TRBJ2-1; 12 bases are a match to TRBD2. The sequence came from a woman in her 50s with Graves' hyperthyroidism that later progressed to Graves' ophthalmopathy. The DNA for the CDR3 is TGCGCCAGCAGCTCCCGAGAGACTAGCGGGAGTTTTTACAATGAGCAGTTCTTC. It is translated as CASSSRETSGSFYNEQFF.